This TCR beta chain was obtained from a study of cytomegalovirus exposure and HLA in healthy donors. Across the whole study: A data release that came early held approximately 85 million unique TCRs from HLA-typed donors.

For this clone: Its target is not known.

Broader study findings: Generally TCR sequences proved uncommon, though certain public TCRs appeared in numerous donors. As immune exposure information, only CMV serostatus was available.

Amplification used 60 Vbeta primers and 13 Jbeta primers. The table came from immunoSEQ multiplex PCR; TCRdb's copy has only in-frame clones and leaves some out. This table holds some 190,000 clones, roughly 77% found once. The V gene lost 0 bases and the J gene lost 2 bases, with 8 bases spanning the gap. This CDR3 spans 14 amino acids. Per the germline V gene, CDR1 is SGHDT and CDR2 is YYEEEE. The rearrangement joins TRBV5-6 to TRBJ2-5; D gene uncertain. This TCR was sampled from a woman in her twenties or thirties in good health and CMV-seropositive. The sample taken for sequencing was PBMCs. CDR3 nucleotides: TGTGCCAGCAGCTTGGGACAATTACAAGAGACCCAGTACTTC. It encodes CASSLGQLQETQYF.